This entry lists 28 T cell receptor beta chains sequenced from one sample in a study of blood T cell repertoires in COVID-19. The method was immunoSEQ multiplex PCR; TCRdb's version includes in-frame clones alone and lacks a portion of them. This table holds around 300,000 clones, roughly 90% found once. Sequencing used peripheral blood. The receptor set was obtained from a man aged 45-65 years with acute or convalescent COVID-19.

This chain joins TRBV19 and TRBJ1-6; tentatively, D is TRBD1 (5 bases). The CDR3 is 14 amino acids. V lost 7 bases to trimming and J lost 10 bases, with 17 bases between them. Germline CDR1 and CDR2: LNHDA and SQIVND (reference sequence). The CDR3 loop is CASKGQGLGSPLHF. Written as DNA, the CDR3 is TGTGCCAGTAAGGGGCAAGGGCTCGGATCACCCCTCCACTTT.

The CDR3 loop reads CASSPHRDRLNYGYTF. CDR3 bases: TGTGCCAGCAGCCCCCACCGGGACAGGCTTAACTATGGCTACACCTTC. The V and J genes are TRBV7-9 and TRBJ1-2, with TRBD1 matching 8 bases. The V gene end was trimmed by 5 bases and the J gene end by 1 base; junction bases not matched to a gene: 9. This CDR3 is 16 amino acids long. Germline V lookup: CDR1 SEHNR, CDR2 FQNEAQ (reference sequence).

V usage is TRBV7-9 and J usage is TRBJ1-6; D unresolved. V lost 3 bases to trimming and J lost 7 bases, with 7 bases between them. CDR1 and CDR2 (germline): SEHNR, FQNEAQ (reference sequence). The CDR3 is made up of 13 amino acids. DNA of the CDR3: TGTGCCAGCAGCTTGAGACAAAATTCACCCCTCCACTTT. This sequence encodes CASSLRQNSPLHF.

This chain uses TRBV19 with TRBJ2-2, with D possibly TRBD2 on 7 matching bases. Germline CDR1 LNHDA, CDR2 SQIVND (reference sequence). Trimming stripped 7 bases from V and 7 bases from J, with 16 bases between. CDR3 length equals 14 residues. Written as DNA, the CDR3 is TGTGCCAGTAAATCGGCGGGGGCGGGCGGGGAGCTGTTTTTT. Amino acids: CASKSAGAGGELFF.

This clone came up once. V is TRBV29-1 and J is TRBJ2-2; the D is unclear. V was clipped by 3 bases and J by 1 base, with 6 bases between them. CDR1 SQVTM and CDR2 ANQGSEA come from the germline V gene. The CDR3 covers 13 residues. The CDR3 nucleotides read TGCAGCGTTGAGGGCCTGAACACCGGGGAGCTGTTTTTT. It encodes CSVEGLNTGELFF.

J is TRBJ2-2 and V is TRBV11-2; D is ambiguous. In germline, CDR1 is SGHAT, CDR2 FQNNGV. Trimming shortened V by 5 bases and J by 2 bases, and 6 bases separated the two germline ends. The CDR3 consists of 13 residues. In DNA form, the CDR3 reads TGTGCCAGCAGCCCCCGTAACACCGGGGAGCTGTTTTTT. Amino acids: CASSPRNTGELFF. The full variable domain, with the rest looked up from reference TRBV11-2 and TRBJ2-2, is EAGVAQSPRYKIIEKRQSVAFWCNPISGHATLYWYQQILGQGPKLLIQFQNNGVVDDSQLPKDRFSAERLKGVDSTLKIQPAKLEDSAVYLCASSPRNTGELFFGEGSRLTVL.

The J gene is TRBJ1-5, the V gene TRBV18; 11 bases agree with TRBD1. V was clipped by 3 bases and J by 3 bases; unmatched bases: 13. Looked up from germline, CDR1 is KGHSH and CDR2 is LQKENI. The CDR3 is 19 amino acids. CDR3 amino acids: CASSPPTGQGATVNQPQHF. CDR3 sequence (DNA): TGTGCCAGCTCACCCCCGACCGGACAGGGGGCCACTGTCAATCAGCCCCAGCATTTT.

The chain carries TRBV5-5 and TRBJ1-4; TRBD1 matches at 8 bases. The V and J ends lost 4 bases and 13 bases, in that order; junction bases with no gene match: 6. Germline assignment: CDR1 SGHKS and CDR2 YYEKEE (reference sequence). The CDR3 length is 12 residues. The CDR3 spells CASSLHTGGLFF. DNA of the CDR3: TGTGCCAGCAGCCTCCATACAGGGGGACTGTTTTTT.

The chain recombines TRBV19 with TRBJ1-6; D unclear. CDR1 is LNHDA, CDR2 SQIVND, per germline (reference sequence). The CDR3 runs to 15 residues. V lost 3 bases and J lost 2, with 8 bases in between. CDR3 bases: TGTGCCAGTAGTATCGCCGGTCCCTATAATTCACCCCTCCACTTT. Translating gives CASSIAGPYNSPLHF.

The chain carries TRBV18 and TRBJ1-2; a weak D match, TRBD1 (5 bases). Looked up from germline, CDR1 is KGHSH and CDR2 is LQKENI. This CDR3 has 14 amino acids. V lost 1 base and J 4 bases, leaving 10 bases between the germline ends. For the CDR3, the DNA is TGTGCCAGCTCACCACGCACAGGTTTCTATGGCTACACCTTC. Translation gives CASSPRTGFYGYTF. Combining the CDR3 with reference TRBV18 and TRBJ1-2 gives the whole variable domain NAGVMQNPRHLVRRRGQEARLRCSPMKGHSHVYWYRQLPEEGLKFMVYLQKENIIDESGMPKERFSAEFPKEGPSILRIQQVVRGDSAAYFCASSPRTGFYGYTFGSGTRLTVV.

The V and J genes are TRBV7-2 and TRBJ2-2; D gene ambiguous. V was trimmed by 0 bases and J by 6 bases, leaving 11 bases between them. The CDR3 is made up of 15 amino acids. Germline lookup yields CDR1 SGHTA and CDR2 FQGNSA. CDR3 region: CASSLALPPAGELFF. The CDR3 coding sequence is TGTGCCAGCAGCTTAGCACTACCTCCCGCCGGGGAGCTGTTTTTT.

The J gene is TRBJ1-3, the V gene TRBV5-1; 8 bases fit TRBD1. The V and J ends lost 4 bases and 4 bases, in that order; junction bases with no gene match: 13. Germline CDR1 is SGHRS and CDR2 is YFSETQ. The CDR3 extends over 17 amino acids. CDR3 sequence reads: CASSRGTGDLRGNTIYF. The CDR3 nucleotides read TGCGCCAGCAGCCGGGGGACAGGCGACCTTCGGGGAAACACCATATATTTT.

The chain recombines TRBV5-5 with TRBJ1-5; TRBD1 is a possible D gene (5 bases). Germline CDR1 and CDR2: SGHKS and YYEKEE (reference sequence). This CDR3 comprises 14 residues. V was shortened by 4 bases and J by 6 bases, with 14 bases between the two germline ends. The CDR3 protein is CASSQDTLGQPQHF. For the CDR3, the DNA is TGTGCCAGCAGCCAGGACACTCTCGGTCAGCCCCAGCATTTT. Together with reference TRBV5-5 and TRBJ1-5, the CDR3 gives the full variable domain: DAGVTQSPTHLIKTRGQQVTLRCSPISGHKSVSWYQQVLGQGPQFIFQYYEKEERGRGNFPDRFSARQFPNYSSELNVNALLLGDSALYLCASSQDTLGQPQHFGDGTRLSIL.

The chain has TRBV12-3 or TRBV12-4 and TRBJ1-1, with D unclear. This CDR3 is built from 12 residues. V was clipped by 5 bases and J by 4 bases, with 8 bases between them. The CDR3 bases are TGTGCCAGCAGTCCTCAGGTCACTGAAGCTTTCTTT. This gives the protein CASSPQVTEAFF.

The CDR3 loop is CASRAALYQETQYF. For the CDR3, the DNA is TGTGCCTCCAGGGCAGCTCTGTACCAAGAGACCCAGTACTTC. The chain combines TRBV2 with TRBJ2-5, with D perhaps TRBD1 (5 bases). CDR3 length: 14 residues. Trimming shortened V by 11 bases and J by 0 bases, and 16 bases separated the two germline ends. Per the germline V gene, CDR1 is SNHLY and CDR2 is FYNNEI.

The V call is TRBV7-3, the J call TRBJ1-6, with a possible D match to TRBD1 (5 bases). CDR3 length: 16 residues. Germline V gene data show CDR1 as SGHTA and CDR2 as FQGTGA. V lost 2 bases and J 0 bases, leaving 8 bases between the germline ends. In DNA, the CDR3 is TGTGCCAGCAGCTTACAGGGTACCTCCTATAATTCACCCCTCCACTTT. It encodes CASSLQGTSYNSPLHF.

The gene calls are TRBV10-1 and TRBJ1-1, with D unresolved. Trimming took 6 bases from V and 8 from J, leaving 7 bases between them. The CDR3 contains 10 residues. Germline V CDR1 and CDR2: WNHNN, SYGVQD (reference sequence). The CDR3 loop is CASSPPEAFF. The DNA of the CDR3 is TGCGCCAGCAGCCCCCCGGAAGCTTTCTTT.

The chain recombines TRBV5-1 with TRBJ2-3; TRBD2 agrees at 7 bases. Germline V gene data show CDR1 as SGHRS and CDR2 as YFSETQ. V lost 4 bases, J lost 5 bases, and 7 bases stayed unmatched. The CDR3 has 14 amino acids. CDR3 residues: CASSTGGGEDTQYF. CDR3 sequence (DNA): TGCGCCAGCAGCACGGGGGGAGGTGAAGATACGCAGTATTTT.

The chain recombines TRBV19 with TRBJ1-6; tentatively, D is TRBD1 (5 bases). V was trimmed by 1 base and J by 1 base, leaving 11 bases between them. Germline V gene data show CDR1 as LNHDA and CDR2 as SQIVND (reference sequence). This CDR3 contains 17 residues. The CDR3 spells CASSIVQGESYNSPLHF. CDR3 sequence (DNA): TGTGCCAGTAGTATAGTCCAGGGTGAATCCTATAATTCACCCCTCCACTTT. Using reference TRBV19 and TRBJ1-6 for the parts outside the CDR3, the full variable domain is DGGITQSPKYLFRKEGQNVTLSCEQNLNHDAMYWYRQDPGQGLRLIYYSQIVNDFQKGDIAEGYSVSREKKESFPLTVTSAQKNPTAFYLCASSIVQGESYNSPLHFGNGTRLTVT.

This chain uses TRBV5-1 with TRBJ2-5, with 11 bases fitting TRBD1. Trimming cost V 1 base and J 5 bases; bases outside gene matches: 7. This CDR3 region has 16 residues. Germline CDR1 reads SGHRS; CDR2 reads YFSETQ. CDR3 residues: CASSLSWTGGGETQYF. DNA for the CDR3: TGCGCCAGCAGCTTGTCTTGGACAGGGGGCGGGGAGACCCAGTACTTC.

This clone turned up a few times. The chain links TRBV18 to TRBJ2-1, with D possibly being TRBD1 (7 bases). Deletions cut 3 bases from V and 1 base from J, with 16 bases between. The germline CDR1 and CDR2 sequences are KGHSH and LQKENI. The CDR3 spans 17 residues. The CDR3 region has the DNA TGTGCCAGCTCACCTCCCAGGGGGGCGGGATCCTACAATGAGCAGTTCTTC. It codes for CASSPPRGAGSYNEQFF.

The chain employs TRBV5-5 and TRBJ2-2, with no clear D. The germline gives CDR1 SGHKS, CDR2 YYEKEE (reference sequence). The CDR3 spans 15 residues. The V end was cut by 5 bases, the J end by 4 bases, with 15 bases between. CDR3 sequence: CASSSNSEITGELFF. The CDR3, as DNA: TGTGCCAGCAGTTCTAACAGTGAAATCACCGGGGAGCTGTTTTTT. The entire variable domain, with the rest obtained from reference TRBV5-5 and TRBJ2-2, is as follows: DAGVTQSPTHLIKTRGQQVTLRCSPISGHKSVSWYQQVLGQGPQFIFQYYEKEERGRGNFPDRFSARQFPNYSSELNVNALLLGDSALYLCASSSNSEITGELFFGEGSRLTVL.

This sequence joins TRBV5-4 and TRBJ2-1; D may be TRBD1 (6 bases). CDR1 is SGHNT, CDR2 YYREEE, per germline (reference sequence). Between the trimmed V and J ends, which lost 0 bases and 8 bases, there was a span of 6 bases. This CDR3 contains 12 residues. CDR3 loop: CASSLEGDEQFF. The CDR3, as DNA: TGTGCCAGCAGCTTGGAGGGGGATGAGCAGTTCTTC.

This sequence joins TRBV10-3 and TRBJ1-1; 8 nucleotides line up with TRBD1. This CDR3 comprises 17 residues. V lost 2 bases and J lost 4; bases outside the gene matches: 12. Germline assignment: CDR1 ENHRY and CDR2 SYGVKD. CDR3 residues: CAISETSGQVVVTEAFF. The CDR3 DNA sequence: TGTGCCATCAGTGAGACGTCGGGACAGGTTGTGGTCACTGAAGCTTTCTTT.

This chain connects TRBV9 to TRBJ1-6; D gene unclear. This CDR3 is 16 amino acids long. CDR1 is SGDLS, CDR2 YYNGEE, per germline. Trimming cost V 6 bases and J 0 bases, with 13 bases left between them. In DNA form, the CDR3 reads TGTGCCAGCAATGGGAGGGAGAGCTCCTATAATTCACCCCTCCACTTT. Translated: CASNGRESSYNSPLHF. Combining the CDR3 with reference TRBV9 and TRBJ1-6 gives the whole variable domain DSGVTQTPKHLITATGQRVTLRCSPRSGDLSVYWYQQSLDQGLQFLIQYYNGEERAKGNILERFSAQQFPDLHSELNLSSLELGDSALYFCASNGRESSYNSPLHFGNGTRLTVT.

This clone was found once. This CDR3 reads CASSYSGQDNEQYF. The DNA for the CDR3 is TGTGCCAGCAGTTACTCAGGACAGGACAACGAGCAGTACTTC. The genes are TRBV6-5 and TRBJ2-7; 7 bases match TRBD1. The V gene end was trimmed by 0 bases and the J gene end by 5 bases; junction bases not matched to a gene: 4. Germline lookup yields CDR1 MNHEY and CDR2 SVGAGI. CDR3 size: 14 residues.

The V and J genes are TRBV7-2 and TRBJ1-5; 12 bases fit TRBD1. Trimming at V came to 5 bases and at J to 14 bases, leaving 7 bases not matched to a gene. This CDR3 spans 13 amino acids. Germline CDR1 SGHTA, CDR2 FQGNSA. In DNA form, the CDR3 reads TGTGCCAGCAGCGACCCGGGACAGGGGGCTAAGCATTTT. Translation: CASSDPGQGAKHF.

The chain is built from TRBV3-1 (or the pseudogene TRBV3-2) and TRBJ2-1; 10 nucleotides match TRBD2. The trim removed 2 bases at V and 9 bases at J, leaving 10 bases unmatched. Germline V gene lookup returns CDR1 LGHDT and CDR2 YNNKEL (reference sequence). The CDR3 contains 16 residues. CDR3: CASSQNLAGAYGEQFF. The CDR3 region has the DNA TGTGCCAGCAGCCAAAATCTAGCGGGGGCTTATGGTGAGCAGTTCTTC.